This T cell receptor (beta chain) stems from a study of T cells in Graves' hyperthyroidism and ophthalmopathy (dated by TCRdb to the late 2010s). In terms of the full investigation: Peripheral blood samples were taken at the time of initial diagnosis, prior to any treatment. A discovery cohort of about a hundred patients, roughly 45 with Graves' ophthalmopathy and 55 to 60 with stable Graves' hyperthyroidism, was used to find distinguishing TCR V-J signatures. Whether ophthalmopathy could be predicted prospectively was tested in an independent validation cohort made up of roughly 19 hyperthyroidism patients plus 17 patients who later progressed to ophthalmopathy. For training and testing, the approximately 92 patients in the discovery cohort were randomly divided in a 7:3 ratio. In addition, the study compared T-cell repertoires in thyroid tissue and in blood from roughly 6 Graves' hyperthyroidism patients. Once sampling was done, hyperthyroidism patients were given methimazole at a starting dose of 30 mg daily, whereas ophthalmopathy patients were given high-dose intravenous methylprednisolone. TCR Vbeta CDR3 sequencing of 140 or so peripheral blood samples (over 40 ophthalmopathy, under 80 hyperthyroidism and some 17 progressor patients) is reported in the paper.

Results and caveats for the whole study, not just this receptor: In validation, progression to ophthalmopathy was predicted by the model with 65% to 71% sensitivity and around 75% specificity, a median of roughly 6.4 months before onset. No statistical method was used to set the sample size in advance, and investigators knew the group allocation. A model built on a 13 V-J signature distinguished ophthalmopathy from stable hyperthyroidism, reaching about 89% sensitivity and approximately 83% specificity in cross-validation and 80%/75% in testing. Blood samples also contained most of the expanded thyroid clonotypes (frequency above 0.001), which suggests that blood repertoires may reflect thyroid immune responses.

The CDR3, cysteine through phenylalanine, is 14 amino acids long. The kept DNA is CDR3 alone, 42 bases in frame from the first base. The trim is 4 bases for V and 4 bases for J, with a gap of 14 bases between the germline ends. For CDR1 and CDR2, the germline V gene lists LGHNA and YNFKEQ. A patient counted as having stable Graves' hyperthyroidism if no progression to ophthalmopathy occurred over 18 months of follow-up. Hyperthyroidism patients were newly diagnosed, had a disease duration of under 2 months, and were aged 18 to 65 years. The study excluded patients with uncontrolled infections, other autoimmune diseases, pregnancy or lactation. Clinical symptoms, serum thyroxine and TRAb, thyroid ultrasound, and orbital computed tomography formed the basis for the diagnoses. Ficoll-Paque density gradient centrifugation was used to isolate PBMCs from about 10 ml of fresh peripheral blood. Trizol reagent was used to extract total RNA, and RNA quality was then checked on an Agilent 2100 Bioanalyzer.

This clonotype was counted many times. Its antigen is unknown. Per-base quality was not reported, and no clone a single base away is much larger than it. Amplification of TCR beta CDR3 regions was carried out from RNA transcripts. A first-round RT-PCR of the TCR CDR3 used the HTBI primer set with the Qiagen OneStep RT-PCR kit. Libraries were constructed in a second round of multiplex PCR, after which size selection and purification were carried out. Sequencing of the libraries was done on an Illumina HiSeq2000 using paired-end 100 bp reads. In the authors' own workflow: SOAPnuke was used to process the raw data, with reads discarded if the reads contained adapters or uncalled bases, had a mean Phred below 15, or lacked an exact constant-primer or identifier match. COPE v1.2.5 was used to merge high-quality paired reads, and clonotypes were defined as unique nucleotide sequences. MiTCR v1.1 was used to align the clonotypes against IMGT TRBV, TRBD and TRBJ reference segments. The analysis was restricted to V-J combinations with a frequency above 0.0001, which together covered 99% to 99.2% of the repertoires. The TCS score was defined as the ratio of F50 (clonal expansion) to E x V (chaos), calculated using BLOSUM62-based TCRdist between CDR3 peptides within each V-J. Welch's t-statistics and random forest reduced 500 to 650 V-J features to fewer than 15, which were used in a naive Bayes classifier (R e1071). Using fastp trimming at Q25 and MiXCR clonotype assembly, TCRdb reanalyzed the public sequencing data and kept in-frame beta chains. Entries that share a CDR3 protein sequence are merged under the most common genes and DNA. For this entry, the V and J calls and clone size follow TCRdb and not the study's own pipeline. Counted in this sample were 500,000 to 750,000 distinct CDR3 sequences; approximately 15% of them appeared once. The ten biggest clones cover around 7.5% of the sample.

The clonotype originates from a woman aged 25 to 39 with Graves' hyperthyroidism. The V and J genes are TRBV4-2 and TRBJ2-7, with no reliable assignment of the D segment. The sample comprised blood. The CDR3 protein: CASSPSDGPYEQYF. The DNA sequence is as follows: TGTGCCAGCAGCCCGTCGGACGGACCGTACGAGCAGTACTTC.